The entry below describes one TCR beta chain. CDR1 SNHLY and CDR2 FYNNEI come from the germline V gene. There are 14 residues in the CDR3. Trimming took 5 bases from V and 9 from J, leaving 17 bases between them. The entry originates in a study of radiotherapy plus CTLA-4 blockade in lung cancer. Libraries were prepared by immunoSEQ multiplex PCR; TCRdb keeps only in-frame clonotypes and omits some of them. The sample includes some 30,000 clones, 70% to 75% of them seen just once. This TCR was recovered from a human donor with non-small cell lung cancer that progressed on radiotherapy plus ipilimumab. The specimen comprised peripheral blood, sampled from a patient treated with radiotherapy plus ipilimumab. The V and J genes are TRBV2 and TRBJ2-1; possible D gene TRBD2, 6 bases. The CDR3 DNA reads as TGTGCCAGCAGTTATGCTCGTGGGACTGGTGAGCAGTTCTTC. It codes for CASSYARGTGEQFF.